This TCR beta chain is from a study of cytomegalovirus exposure and HLA in healthy donors. The V end lost 2 bases, the J end lost 0 bases, and 14 bases lay between the germline ends. Germline lookup yields CDR1 SGHNT and CDR2 YYREEE (reference sequence). The CDR3 contains 17 residues. The primer mix had 60 Vbeta and 13 Jbeta primers. Sequencing was performed with immunoSEQ multiplex PCR; in TCRdb, only in-frame clones are kept and a portion is missing. The data hold 150,000 to 200,000 clones, with roughly four fifths observed a single time. The sequence derives from a woman aged 50 to 60 in good health and CMV-seronegative. The chain is built from TRBV5-4 and TRBJ2-2, with D uncertain. Source material: PBMCs. The DNA of the CDR3 is TGTGCCAGCAGCTTTGGAAGTAGTACAGCGAACACCGGGGAGCTGTTTTTT. Amino acids: CASSFGSSTANTGELFF. Supplemented by reference TRBV5-4 and TRBJ2-2, the full variable domain reads ETGVTQSPTHLIKTRGQQVTLRCSSQSGHNTVSWYQQALGQGPQFIFQYYREEENGRGNFPPRFSGLQFPNYSSELNVNALELDDSALYLCASSFGSSTANTGELFFGEGSRLTVL.